Listed below are T cell receptor beta chains from one sample, sequenced in a study of blood T cell repertoires in COVID-19. TCRdb's table, derived via immunoSEQ multiplex PCR, lists solely in-frame clones and lacks some. The repertoire has 300,000 to 350,000 clones, roughly 88% of them found once; the top ten carry over 2%. Sequencing was done on a sample of PBMCs or T cells enriched from blood (not recorded which). Source of these receptors: a man aged 25 to 40 who had recovered from COVID-19. The CDR3 runs from the conserved cysteine through the conserved F or W. D genes are given only for firm matches. Clone size is shown for a subset of rows, as once, few, many or a class of expanded clone.

V,D,size,J,DNA,CDR3
TRBV24-1,TRBD1,NA,TRBJ1-1,TGTGCCACCAGTGATTTTGAGACAGGGGACGTAAAAGCTTTCTTT,CATSDFETGDVKAFF
TRBV29-1,TRBD1,NA,TRBJ2-3,TGCAGGGGGGACAGGGGAGGCACAGATACGCAGTATTTT,CRGDRGGTDTQYF
TRBV11-2,TRBD1,NA,TRBJ1-2,TGTGCCAGCAGCCAGAAGACAGGGGGCGTTGGCTACACCTTC,CASSQKTGGVGYTF
TRBV2,NA,NA,TRBJ2-3,TGTGCCAGCAGGATGGGGGGGGCCACAGATACGCAGTATTTT,CASRMGGATDTQYF
TRBV5-1,TRBD1,once,TRBJ1-5,TGCGCCAGCAGCTTGGGGGGGACAGACAATCAGCCCCAGCATTTT,CASSLGGTDNQPQHF
TRBV19,NA,NA,TRBJ2-6,TGTGCCAGTAACGCTATACAGACTGGGGCCAACGTCCTGACTTTC,CASNAIQTGANVLTF
TRBV5-5,NA,NA,TRBJ1-4,TGTGCCAGCAGCTTGGCACAGTTGGGAGGTGAAAAACTGTTTTTT,CASSLAQLGGEKLFF
TRBV11-1,NA,NA,TRBJ1-6,TGTGCCAGCAGCTTATCGAGCCGACAGTTTAATTCACCCCTCCACTTT,CASSLSSRQFNSPLHF
TRBV21-1,NA,once,TRBJ2-1,TGTGCCAGCATCTTTAAGGGGCAGGGGGAGGACAATGAGCAGTTCTTC,CASIFKGQGEDNEQFF
TRBV3-1/TRBV3-2,TRBD1,NA,TRBJ2-5,TGTGCCAGCACCCAGGGACAGGGCCTCCAAGAGACCCAGTACTTC,CASTQGQGLQETQYF
TRBV28,NA,NA,TRBJ2-2,TGTGCCAGCAATGGGGCCGCGAACACCGGGGAGCTGTTTTTT,CASNGAANTGELFF
TRBV3-1/TRBV3-2,TRBD2,NA,TRBJ2-1,TGTGCCAGCAGCCAAAGGATCGTGATAGCGGGGGAAGGTAATGAGCAGTTCTTC,CASSQRIVIAGEGNEQFF
TRBV4-3,TRBD1,NA,TRBJ1-6,TGCGCCAGCAGCCAAACCGGGACAGATAATTCACCCCTCCACTTT,CASSQTGTDNSPLHF
TRBV9,TRBD1,NA,TRBJ1-1,TGTGCCAGCAGCCCAACAGGGGATTGGCGCTCTGAAGCTTTCTTT,CASSPTGDWRSEAFF
TRBV6-4,NA,NA,TRBJ1-1,TGTGCCAGCAGTGACGCCCCCGAGGGCGGAAACACTGAAGCTTTCTTT,CASSDAPEGGNTEAFF
TRBV25-1,TRBD1,NA,TRBJ1-4,TGTGCCAGCTTCCCAACAGGGGGAGGTGAAAAACTGTTTTTT,CASFPTGGGEKLFF
TRBV27,NA,NA,TRBJ1-6,TGTGCCAGCAGTTTATCTACTGGGGCCTCCTATAATTCACCCCTCCACTTT,CASSLSTGASYNSPLHF
TRBV7-3,NA,once,TRBJ2-1,TGTGCCAGCAGCGTTACCGGGACTCAGGAGCAGTTCTTC,CASSVTGTQEQFF
TRBV6-5,TRBD1,NA,TRBJ1-1,TGTGCCAGCAACTCCATGGACAGGTCTAACACTGAAGCTTTCTTT,CASNSMDRSNTEAFF
TRBV7-8,NA,NA,TRBJ1-2,TGTGCCAGCAGCTTATCCGAGGGTTATAACTATGGCTACACCTTC,CASSLSEGYNYGYTF
TRBV7-9,NA,NA,TRBJ1-3,TGTGCCAGCAGCTTATTCGGACAAGCCTCTGGAAACACCATATATTTT,CASSLFGQASGNTIYF
TRBV4-2,NA,NA,TRBJ1-1,TGTGCCAGCAGCCAAGATGGGGAGAGGTGGGAAGAAGCTTTCTTT,CASSQDGERWEEAFF
TRBV25-1,NA,NA,TRBJ2-1,NA,CASSSSGQMLSSYNEQFF
TRBV2,NA,NA,TRBJ1-3,TGTGCCAGCAGTGAGCGGGGAAACACCATATATTTT,CASSERGNTIYF
TRBV5-1,TRBD2,NA,TRBJ2-1,TGCGCCAGCAGCTTGGAAATCGGAGCGGGGGTCCTGAGTGAGCAGTTCTTC,CASSLEIGAGVLSEQFF
TRBV5-1,NA,NA,TRBJ1-2,TGCGCCAGCAGCTTGGGAGGCGGCTATGGCTACACCTTC,CASSLGGGYGYTF
TRBV30,NA,NA,TRBJ2-1,TGTGCCTGGAGTTCTACGCTAGAGCAGTTCTTC,CAWSSTLEQFF
TRBV5-1,TRBD1,NA,TRBJ1-1,TGCGCCAGCAGCTCGAACAGGGGTGAGACTGAAGCTTTCTTT,CASSSNRGETEAFF
TRBV4-1,TRBD1,NA,TRBJ1-4,TGCGCCAGCAGCCACGAAGCCACAGGGGGAAATGAAAAACTGTTTTTT,CASSHEATGGNEKLFF
TRBV5-8,NA,NA,TRBJ1-1,TGTGCCAGCAGCTTGTATCGCAGGGGGAACACTGAAGCTTTCTTT,CASSLYRRGNTEAFF
TRBV4-2,NA,NA,TRBJ1-1,TGTGCCAGCAGCTCAAGGGGGATGGGCACTGAAGCTTTCTTT,CASSSRGMGTEAFF
TRBV29-1,TRBD1,NA,TRBJ1-1,TGCAGCGTTGACGGGGGACAGGGTTGGGCCACTGAAGCTTTCTTT,CSVDGGQGWATEAFF
TRBV29-1,NA,once,TRBJ2-2,TGCAGCGTTGAAGTCCCCTCCCCGGTCGGGGAGCTGTTTTTT,CSVEVPSPVGELFF
TRBV6-1,NA,NA,TRBJ2-5,TGTGCCAGCAGTGAAGCGGGGGCTATCCAAGAGACCCAGTACTTC,CASSEAGAIQETQYF
TRBV18,TRBD1,NA,TRBJ2-7,TGTGCCAGCTCACCACCGAGAGACAGGGGTAGTAAGAGGTCCTACGAGCAGTACTTC,CASSPPRDRGSKRSYEQYF
TRBV12-3/TRBV12-4,TRBD1,NA,TRBJ2-7,TGTGCCAGCAGTCATCAACAGGGGGCTATGGACTTC,CASSHQQGAMDF
TRBV6-2/TRBV6-3,NA,NA,TRBJ1-6,TGTGCCAGCAGTTCGGACAAGACGACACCCCTCCACTTT,CASSSDKTTPLHF
TRBV15,NA,NA,TRBJ2-5,TGTGCCACCAGCGATTCTAACAGACAAGAGACCCAGTACTTC,CATSDSNRQETQYF
TRBV29-1,NA,NA,TRBJ1-3,TGCAGCGTTGTGGAGCGGGGTAACACCATATATTTT,CSVVERGNTIYF
TRBV6-5,TRBD1,NA,TRBJ1-2,TGTGCCAGCAGTCAGGGACAGGGTCACACCTTC,CASSQGQGHTF
TRBV11-2,NA,NA,TRBJ1-6,TGTGCCAGCAGCCCCCTACGGGGGGATAATGGTTCACCCCTCCACTTT,CASSPLRGDNGSPLHF
TRBV19,TRBD1,NA,TRBJ2-4,TGTGCCAGTAGTATGGGACAGAAAGTAGGCATTCAGTACTTC,CASSMGQKVGIQYF
TRBV4-3,NA,NA,TRBJ1-2,TGCGCCAGCAGCCCCGGGGGGACGATAGCCTATGGCTACACCTTC,CASSPGGTIAYGYTF
TRBV3-1/TRBV3-2,TRBD1,NA,TRBJ2-3,TGTGCCACCCAGGGGGATACATTGGTATCAGATACGCAGTATTTT,CATQGDTLVSDTQYF
TRBV2,NA,NA,TRBJ1-2,TGTGCCAGCGGGGGGGAGGTGGTTCTCGAGGCCCGCACCTATGGCTACACCTTC,CASGGEVVLEARTYGYTF
TRBV29-1,NA,NA,TRBJ1-2,TGCAGCGCCTTCCCGGACGAGGGTGGCTACACCTTC,CSAFPDEGGYTF
TRBV2,TRBD1,NA,TRBJ1-2,TGTGCCAGCAGTGCGGACAGGCCAAACTATGGCTACACCTTC,CASSADRPNYGYTF
TRBV19,TRBD1,NA,TRBJ1-6,TGTGCCACAGGACAGGGGGATAATTCACCCCTCCACTTT,CATGQGDNSPLHF
TRBV2,NA,once,TRBJ1-5,TGTGCCAGCCGACAGAAGGTAACAGGGAATCAGCCCCAGCATTTT,CASRQKVTGNQPQHF
TRBV13,TRBD2,NA,TRBJ2-1,TGTGCCAGCAGCTCCTGGTATCTACAACGGGGGGTGAATGAGCAGTTCTTC,CASSSWYLQRGVNEQFF
TRBV29-1,NA,NA,TRBJ1-2,TGCAGCGTCGTAGGACAGTCTGGCTACACCTTC,CSVVGQSGYTF
TRBV7-9,TRBD1,NA,TRBJ2-7,TGTGCCAGCAGCTCCCTCCGGCAGGGGGACTACGAGCAGTACTTC,CASSSLRQGDYEQYF
TRBV9,NA,NA,TRBJ1-1,TGTGCCAGCAGCGGTGGGGCAGGCTTAGGGACTGAAGCTTTCTTT,CASSGGAGLGTEAFF